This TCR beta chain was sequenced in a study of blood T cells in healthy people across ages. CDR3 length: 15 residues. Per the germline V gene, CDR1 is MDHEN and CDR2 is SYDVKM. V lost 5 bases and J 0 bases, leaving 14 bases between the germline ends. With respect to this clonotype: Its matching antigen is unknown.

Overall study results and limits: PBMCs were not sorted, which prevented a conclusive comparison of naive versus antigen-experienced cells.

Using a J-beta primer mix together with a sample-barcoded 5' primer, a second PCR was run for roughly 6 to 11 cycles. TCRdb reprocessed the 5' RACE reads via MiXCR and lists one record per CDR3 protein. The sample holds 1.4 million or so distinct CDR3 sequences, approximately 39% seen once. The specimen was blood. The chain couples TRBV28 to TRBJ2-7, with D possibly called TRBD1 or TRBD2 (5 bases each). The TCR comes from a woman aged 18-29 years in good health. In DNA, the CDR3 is TGTGCCAGCAGTGCCGGGACGGCGGGCTCCTACGAGCAGTACTTC. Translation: CASSAGTAGSYEQYF.